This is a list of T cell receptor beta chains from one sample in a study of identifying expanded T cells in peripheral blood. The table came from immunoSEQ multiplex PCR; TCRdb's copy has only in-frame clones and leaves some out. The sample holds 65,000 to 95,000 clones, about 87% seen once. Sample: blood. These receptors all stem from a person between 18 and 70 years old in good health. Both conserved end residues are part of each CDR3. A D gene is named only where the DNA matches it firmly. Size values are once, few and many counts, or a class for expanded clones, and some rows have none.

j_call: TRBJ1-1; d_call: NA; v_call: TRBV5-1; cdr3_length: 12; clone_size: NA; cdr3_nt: TGCGCCAGCAGCTTGGACGTAACTGAAGCTTTCTTT; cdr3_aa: CASSLDVTEAFF
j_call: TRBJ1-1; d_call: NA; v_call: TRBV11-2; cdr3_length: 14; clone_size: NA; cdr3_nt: TGTGCCAGCAGCCGATCACTTTCCGGGACAGAAGCTTTCTTT; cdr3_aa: CASSRSLSGTEAFF
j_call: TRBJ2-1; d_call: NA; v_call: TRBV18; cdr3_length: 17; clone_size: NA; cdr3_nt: TGTGCCAGCTCACCCGCCGCCGGGACCCAGACCATCAATGAGCAGTTCTTC; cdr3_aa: CASSPAAGTQTINEQFF
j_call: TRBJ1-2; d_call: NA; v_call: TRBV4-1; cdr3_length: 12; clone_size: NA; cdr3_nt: TGCGCCAGCGCCGGGGGGGGAGAAGGCTACACCTTC; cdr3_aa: CASAGGGEGYTF
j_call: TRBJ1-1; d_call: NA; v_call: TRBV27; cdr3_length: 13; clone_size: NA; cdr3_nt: TGTGCCAGCAGCTTAGGGGCACGAACTGAAGCTTTCTTT; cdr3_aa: CASSLGARTEAFF
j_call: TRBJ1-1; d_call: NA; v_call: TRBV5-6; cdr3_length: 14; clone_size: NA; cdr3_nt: TGTGCCAGCAGCTTGCGACGGCAGAACACTGAAGCTTTCTTT; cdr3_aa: CASSLRRQNTEAFF
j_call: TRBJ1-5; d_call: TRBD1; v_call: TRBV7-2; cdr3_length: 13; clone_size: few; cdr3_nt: TGTGCCAGCAGCGACAGGGGGTTCCAGCCCCAGCATTTT; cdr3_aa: CASSDRGFQPQHF
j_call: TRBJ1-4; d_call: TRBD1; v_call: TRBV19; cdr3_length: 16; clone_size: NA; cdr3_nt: TGTGCCAGCAAGATCGGGACAGCTGCAACTAATGAAAAACTGTTTTTT; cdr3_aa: CASKIGTAATNEKLFF
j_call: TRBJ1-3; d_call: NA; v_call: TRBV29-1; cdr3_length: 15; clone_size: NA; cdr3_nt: TGCAGCGCCCTGGAGCAGCTAGCCTCTGGAAACACCATATATTTT; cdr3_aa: CSALEQLASGNTIYF
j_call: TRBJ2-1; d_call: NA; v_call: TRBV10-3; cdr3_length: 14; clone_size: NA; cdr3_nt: TGTGCCATCAGTGGTGCGTCAGGGGACAATGAGCAGTTCTTC; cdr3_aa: CAISGASGDNEQFF
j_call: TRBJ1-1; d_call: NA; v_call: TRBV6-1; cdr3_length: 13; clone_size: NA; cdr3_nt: TGTGCCAGCAGCCAGGGATTGAACACTGAAGCTTTCTTT; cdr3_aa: CASSQGLNTEAFF
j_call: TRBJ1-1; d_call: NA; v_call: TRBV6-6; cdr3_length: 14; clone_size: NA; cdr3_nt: TGTGCCAGCAGTCCGGACGGGATGAACACTGAAGCTTTCTTT; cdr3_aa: CASSPDGMNTEAFF
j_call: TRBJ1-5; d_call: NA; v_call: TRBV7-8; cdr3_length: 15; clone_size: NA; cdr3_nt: TGTGCCAGCAGCTTAGGAGGGGTTTTCAATCAGCCCCAGCATTTT; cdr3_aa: CASSLGGVFNQPQHF
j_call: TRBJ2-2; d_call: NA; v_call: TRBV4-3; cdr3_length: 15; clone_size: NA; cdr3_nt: TGCGCCAGCAGCCAAGATTGGCAAAACACCGGGGAGCTGTTTTTT; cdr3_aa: CASSQDWQNTGELFF
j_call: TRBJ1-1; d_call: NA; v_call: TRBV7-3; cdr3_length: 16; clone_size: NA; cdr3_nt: TGTGCCAGCAGCTTAGAATTCGGGGGGCCGAACACTGAAGCTTTCTTT; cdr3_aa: CASSLEFGGPNTEAFF
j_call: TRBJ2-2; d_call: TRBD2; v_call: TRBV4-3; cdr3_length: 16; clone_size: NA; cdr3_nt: TGCGCCAGCAGCACTAGCGGGAGGGGGAACACCGGGGAGCTGTTTTTT; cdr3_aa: CASSTSGRGNTGELFF
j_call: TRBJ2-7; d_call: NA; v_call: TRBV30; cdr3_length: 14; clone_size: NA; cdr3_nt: TGTGCCTGGAGTGACTCTAGCGAGACCTACGAGCAGTACTTC; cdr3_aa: CAWSDSSETYEQYF
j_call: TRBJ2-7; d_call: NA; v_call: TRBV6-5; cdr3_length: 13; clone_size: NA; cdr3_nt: TGTGCCAGCAGTTACAGGCGCTCCTACGAGCAGTACTTC; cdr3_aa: CASSYRRSYEQYF
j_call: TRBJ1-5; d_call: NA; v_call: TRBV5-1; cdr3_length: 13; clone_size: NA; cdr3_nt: TGCGCCAGCAGCTCTATGGTGGGTCAGCCCCAGCATTTT; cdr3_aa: CASSSMVGQPQHF
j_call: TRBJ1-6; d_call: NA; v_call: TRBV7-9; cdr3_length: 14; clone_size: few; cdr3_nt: TGTGCCAGCAGCTTACAGACGAATAATTCACCCCTCCACTTT; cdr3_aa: CASSLQTNNSPLHF
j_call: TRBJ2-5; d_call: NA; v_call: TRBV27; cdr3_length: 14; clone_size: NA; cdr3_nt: TGTGCCAGCCGAGGCCGGGACAAGCAAGAGACCCAGTACTTC; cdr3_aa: CASRGRDKQETQYF
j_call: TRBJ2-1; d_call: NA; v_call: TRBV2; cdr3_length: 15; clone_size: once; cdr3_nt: TGTGCCAGCGCCTCACAGCTTAGCTCCTACAATGAGCAGTTCTTC; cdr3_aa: CASASQLSSYNEQFF
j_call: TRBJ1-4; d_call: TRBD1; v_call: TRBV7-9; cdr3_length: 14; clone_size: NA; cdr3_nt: TGTGCCAGCAGCAAGGGACAGGGGAATGAAAAACTGTTTTTT; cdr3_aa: CASSKGQGNEKLFF
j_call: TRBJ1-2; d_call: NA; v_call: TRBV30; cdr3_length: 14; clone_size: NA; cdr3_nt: TGTGCCTGGAGAGTACAGGATTTAGTCGGCGGCTACACCTTC; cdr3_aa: CAWRVQDLVGGYTF
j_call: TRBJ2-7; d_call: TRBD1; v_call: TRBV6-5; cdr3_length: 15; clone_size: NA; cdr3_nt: TGTGCCAGCAGCCCAGGGACAGGGGGCCTAGACGAGCAGTACTTC; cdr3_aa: CASSPGTGGLDEQYF
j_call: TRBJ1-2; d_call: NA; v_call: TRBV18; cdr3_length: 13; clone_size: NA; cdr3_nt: TGTGCCAGCTCAATAGTCCCGGCTGGAGGCTACACCTTC; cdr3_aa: CASSIVPAGGYTF
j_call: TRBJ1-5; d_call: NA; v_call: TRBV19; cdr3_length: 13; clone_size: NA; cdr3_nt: TGTGCCAGTAGTATAACAGACAGTGGTCCCCAGCATTTT; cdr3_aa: CASSITDSGPQHF
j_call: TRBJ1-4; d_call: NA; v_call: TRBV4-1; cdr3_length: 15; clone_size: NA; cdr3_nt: TGCGCCAGCAGCCAAGTGGGACGAACTAATGAAAAACTGTTTTTT; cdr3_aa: CASSQVGRTNEKLFF
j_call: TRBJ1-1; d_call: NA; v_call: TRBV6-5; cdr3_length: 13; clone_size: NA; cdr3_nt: TGTGCCAGCACCAAGACAGCGGGTACTGAAGCTTTCTTT; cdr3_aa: CASTKTAGTEAFF
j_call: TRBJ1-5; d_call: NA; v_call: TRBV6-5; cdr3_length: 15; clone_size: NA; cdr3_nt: TGTGCCAGCAGTTACTCCAGCAGGGGCCAATGGCCCCAGCATTTT; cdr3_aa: CASSYSSRGQWPQHF
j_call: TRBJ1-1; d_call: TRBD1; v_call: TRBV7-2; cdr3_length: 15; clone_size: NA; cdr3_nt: TGTGCCAGCAGCTTACAGGGACAGGGGAACACTGAAGCTTTCTTT; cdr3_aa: CASSLQGQGNTEAFF
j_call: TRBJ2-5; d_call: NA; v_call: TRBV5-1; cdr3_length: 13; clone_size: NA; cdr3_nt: TGCGCCAGCAGCTTCGTAGGGGAGGAGACCCAGTACTTC; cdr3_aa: CASSFVGEETQYF
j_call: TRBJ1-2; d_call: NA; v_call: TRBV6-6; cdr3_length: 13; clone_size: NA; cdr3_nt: TGTGCCAGCATCGATAGGGAGTCCTATGGCTACACCTTC; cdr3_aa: CASIDRESYGYTF
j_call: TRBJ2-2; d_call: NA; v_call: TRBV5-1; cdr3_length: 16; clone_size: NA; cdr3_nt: TGCGCCAGCAGCTTGGTTGGGACACCAGGCAGGGGGGAGCTGTTTTTT; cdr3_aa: CASSLVGTPGRGELFF
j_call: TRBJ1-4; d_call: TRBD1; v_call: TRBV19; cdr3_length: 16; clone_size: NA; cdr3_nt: TGTGCCAGTAGCGATAGCCAGGGGGCTTCTAATGAAAAACTGTTTTTT; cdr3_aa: CASSDSQGASNEKLFF
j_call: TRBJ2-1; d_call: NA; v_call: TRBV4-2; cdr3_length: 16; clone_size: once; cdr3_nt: TGTGCCAGCAGCCAAGAGGACAGTAGCTCCTACAATGAGCAGTTCTTC; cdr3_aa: CASSQEDSSSYNEQFF
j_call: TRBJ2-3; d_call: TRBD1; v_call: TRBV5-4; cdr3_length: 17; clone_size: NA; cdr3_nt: TGTGCCAGCAGCCGGAGGGACAGGGGGTCGGGTCGAGATACGCAGTATTTT; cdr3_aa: CASSRRDRGSGRDTQYF
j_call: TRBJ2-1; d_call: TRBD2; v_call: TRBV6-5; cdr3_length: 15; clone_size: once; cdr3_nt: TGTGCCAGCAGTACCCCGGGACTAGCGGTCGATGAGCAGTTCTTC; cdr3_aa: CASSTPGLAVDEQFF
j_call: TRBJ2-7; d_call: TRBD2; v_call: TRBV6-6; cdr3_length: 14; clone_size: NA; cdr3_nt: TGTGCCAGCAGTTTCTCGGGACTAAGGTACGAGCAGTACTTC; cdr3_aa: CASSFSGLRYEQYF
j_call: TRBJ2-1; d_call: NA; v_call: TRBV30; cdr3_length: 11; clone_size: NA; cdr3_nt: TGTGCCTGGAGTAAAGGGCTTCTGCAGTTCTTC; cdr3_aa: CAWSKGLLQFF